Listed below are T cell receptor beta chains from one sample, sequenced in a study of T cell responses to AZD1222 COVID-19 vaccine. Profiled with immunoSEQ multiplex PCR; TCRdb holds only in-frame clones, not every one. The sample includes approximately 180,000 clones, around 90% of them seen just once. The material sequenced was peripheral blood, taken 28 days after the second dose of the MenACWY control vaccine. Receptors originate from an adult who received the MenACWY meningococcal vaccine as a control. CDR3s include the opening cysteine and the closing phenylalanine or tryptophan. Each record gives: V gene, J gene, clone size, D gene, CDR3 DNA, CDR3 protein. A D gene is named only where the DNA matches it firmly. The size of a clone is reported for some rows only, either as once, few or many, or as a class for expanded clones.

>TRBV29-1|TRBJ1-2|NA|TRBD1
TGCAGCGTCGGGACAGATAATAACTATGGCTACACCTTC
CSVGTDNNYGYTF
>TRBV24-1|TRBJ2-1|NA|TRBD1
TGTGCCACCAGTGACTTTCCGGGACAGGGGCACAATGAGCAGTTCTTC
CATSDFPGQGHNEQFF
>TRBV27|TRBJ1-2|NA|NA
TGTGCCAGCAGTCACGGGGCTTATGGCTACACCTTC
CASSHGAYGYTF
>TRBV28|TRBJ1-2|once|TRBD1
TGTGCCGGACGCCGACAGGGCAACAACTATGGCTACACCTTC
CAGRRQGNNYGYTF
>TRBV18|TRBJ1-6|NA|NA
TGTGCCAGCTCAATTGGGTGGAATTCACCCCTCCACTTT
CASSIGWNSPLHF
>TRBV5-1|TRBJ2-1|NA|NA
TGCGCCAGCAGCTCCATGACTAGTAGCAGTGAGCAGTTCTTC
CASSSMTSSSEQFF
>TRBV19|TRBJ1-2|NA|TRBD1
TGTGCCAGTAGTTTTCCGGGACAGGGGGCTTATGGCTACACCTTC
CASSFPGQGAYGYTF
>TRBV5-1|TRBJ2-1|NA|NA
TGCGCCAGCAGTACGGGGATCTCCTACAATGAGCAGTTCTTC
CASSTGISYNEQFF
>TRBV20-1|TRBJ2-7|NA|NA
TGCAGTGCTAGGGGATTGGGTGAGCAGTACTTC
CSARGLGEQYF
>TRBV4-1|TRBJ2-3|NA|NA
TGCGCCAGCAGCCAAGAGGCGGCAGGGGGGACAGATACGCAGTATTTT
CASSQEAAGGTDTQYF
>TRBV6-5|TRBJ2-1|NA|TRBD1
TGTGCCAGCAGTCGGACAGGGTGGAATGAGCAGTTCTTC
CASSRTGWNEQFF
>TRBV27|TRBJ2-4|NA|NA
TGTGCCATCACGCACCCCAACCCCGAAAACATTCAGTACTTC
CAITHPNPENIQYF
>TRBV27|TRBJ2-4|NA|TRBD2
TGTGCCAGCAGTTCAATTAGCGGGAGAGGATTAAGCAAAAACATTCAGTACTTC
CASSSISGRGLSKNIQYF
>TRBV24-1|TRBJ2-5|NA|TRBD2
TGTGCCACCAGTGGTAATAGCGGGAGCCTGGAGACCCAGTACTTC
CATSGNSGSLETQYF
>TRBV7-9|TRBJ2-5|NA|NA
TGTGCCAGCAGCTTAGCACAGAGCCAAGAGACCCAGTACTTC
CASSLAQSQETQYF
>TRBV28|TRBJ1-2|once|TRBD1
TGTGCCACCCTCGCCCGGGACAGCACTATGTTTGGCTACACCTTC
CATLARDSTMFGYTF
>TRBV28|TRBJ1-2|NA|NA
TGTGCCAGCATGGAAGAAAACTATGGCTACACCTTC
CASMEENYGYTF
>TRBV6-5|TRBJ1-1|NA|NA
TGTGCCAGCAGTTACTCGAGCGTTAACACTGAAGCTTTCTTT
CASSYSSVNTEAFF
>TRBV7-9|TRBJ1-1|NA|TRBD1
TGTGCCAGCAGCGATCCCGGGACAGGGCTGACCACTGAAGCTTTCTTT
CASSDPGTGLTTEAFF
>TRBV11-1|TRBJ2-7|NA|TRBD2
TGTGCCAGCAGCTTACAACCGACTAGCCACGAGCAGTACTTC
CASSLQPTSHEQYF
>TRBV12-3/TRBV12-4|TRBJ1-3|few|NA
TGTGCCAGCAGTTTAAATACAGGAAACACCATATATTTT
CASSLNTGNTIYF
>TRBV7-9|TRBJ2-7|NA|NA
TGTGCCAGCAGCCTTGTCTCCTACGAGCAGTACTTC
CASSLVSYEQYF
>TRBV12-3/TRBV12-4|TRBJ2-7|NA|NA
TGTGCCAGCAGTTTACAGAGCTCCTACGAGCAGTACTTC
CASSLQSSYEQYF
>TRBV6-6|TRBJ1-6|NA|NA
TGTGCCAGCAGTCTAGACTTCCCGGCTACGGGGTCACCCCTCCACTTT
CASSLDFPATGSPLHF
>TRBV19|TRBJ2-4|NA|TRBD2
TGTGCCAGTAGTGGTGGGACTAGCGGGAGAGCCAAAAACATTCAGTACTTC
CASSGGTSGRAKNIQYF
>TRBV12-3/TRBV12-4|TRBJ2-5|once|TRBD2
TGTGCCAGCAGACAACTAGCGACGGAGACCCAGTACTTC
CASRQLATETQYF
>TRBV20-1|TRBJ2-5|NA|NA
TGCAGTGCTAGTAACGAACCAGGAGAGACCCAGTACTTC
CSASNEPGETQYF
>TRBV7-2|TRBJ1-5|NA|NA
TGTGCCAGCAGCCCCGGTTCCAATCAGCCCCAGCATTTT
CASSPGSNQPQHF
>TRBV19|TRBJ1-6|NA|NA
TGTGCCAGTAGTACACAGCAGGGAATCTCCTATAATTCACCCCTCCACTTT
CASSTQQGISYNSPLHF
>TRBV7-4|TRBJ2-7|NA|NA
TGTGCCAGCAGCTGCAACGGGCCACAGAGCTCCTACGAGCAGTACTTC
CASSCNGPQSSYEQYF
>TRBV9|TRBJ1-4|NA|NA
TGTGCCAGCAGCTTGGGGGGTTGGGATGAAAAACTGTTTTTT
CASSLGGWDEKLFF
>TRBV7-3|TRBJ2-3|NA|TRBD2
TGTGCCAGCAGCCGCCATTTAGCGGGAGTTGGGGCAGATACGCAGTATTTT
CASSRHLAGVGADTQYF
>TRBV5-4|TRBJ1-6|NA|NA
TGTGCCAGCAGCCACGGGACGGATAATTCACCCCTCCACTTT
CASSHGTDNSPLHF
>TRBV27|TRBJ1-5|NA|TRBD1
TGTGCCAGCAGTTTATCGGAGGGGGCTCGGCAGCCCCAGCATTTT
CASSLSEGARQPQHF
>TRBV28|TRBJ2-1|NA|NA
TGTGCCAGCAGTTTGTTAGGGACCTCTAAGGAGCAGTTCTTC
CASSLLGTSKEQFF
>TRBV6-6|TRBJ1-3|NA|NA
TGTGCCAGCAGTCTCGGGGGAAACACCATATATTTT
CASSLGGNTIYF
>TRBV3-1/TRBV3-2|TRBJ2-1|NA|TRBD2
TGTGCCAGCAGCCAAGGACTAGCGGGCATGTACAATGAGCAGTTCTTC
CASSQGLAGMYNEQFF
>TRBV19|TRBJ1-1|NA|NA
TGTGCCAGTAGTTCTACATCGAACACTGAAGCTTTCTTT
CASSSTSNTEAFF
>TRBV3-1/TRBV3-2|TRBJ2-2|NA|TRBD2
TGTGCCAGCAGCCAGATGAGCGGGAGGGGGACCGGGGAGCTGTTTTTT
CASSQMSGRGTGELFF
>TRBV10-2|TRBJ2-2|NA|NA
TGCGCCAGCAGTGGCACCGGGGAGCTGTTTTTT
CASSGTGELFF
>TRBV11-1|TRBJ2-5|NA|NA
TGTGCCAGCAGCTATGGACTGGGGAAAGAGACCCAGTACTTC
CASSYGLGKETQYF
>TRBV7-2|TRBJ2-1|once|NA
TGTGCCAGCACCAACATCCAGGGTGGAGTCGATGAGCAGTTCTTC
CASTNIQGGVDEQFF
>TRBV2|TRBJ1-3|NA|NA
TGTGCCAGCCAGATACAGATGATAAACACCATATATTTT
CASQIQMINTIYF
>TRBV6-2/TRBV6-3|TRBJ1-5|NA|NA
TGTGCCAGCAGTTACTCGAGAGGGCCTAGCAATCAGCCCCAGCATTTT
CASSYSRGPSNQPQHF
>TRBV5-4|TRBJ2-2|NA|NA
TGTGCCAGCAGCTCCCCAGGATACTCAGGGACCGGGGAGCTGTTTTTT
CASSSPGYSGTGELFF
>TRBV5-6|TRBJ2-1|once|TRBD2
TGTGCCAGCAACATTGGGACTAGCGGGAGGGCCTACAATGAGCAGTTCTTC
CASNIGTSGRAYNEQFF
>TRBV3-1/TRBV3-2|TRBJ1-3|NA|NA
TGTGCCAGCAGCCAACGGAGTACTGGAAACACCATATATTTT
CASSQRSTGNTIYF
>TRBV30|TRBJ1-2|NA|NA
TGTGCCTGGACGGTGGGACTGGTAAAAGGCTACACCTTC
CAWTVGLVKGYTF
>TRBV4-2|TRBJ1-5|NA|TRBD1
TGTGCCAGCAGCGGAGGGGGGACAGATCAGCCCCAGCATTTT
CASSGGGTDQPQHF
>TRBV4-2|TRBJ2-2|NA|NA
TGTGCCAGCAGCCAAGTATCCTCGAACACCGGGGAGCTGTTTTTT
CASSQVSSNTGELFF
>TRBV3-1/TRBV3-2|TRBJ1-1|NA|NA
TGTGCCAGCAGCCAACTACCGGGGGCCGCCGCAAGCGTCTGGACTGAAGCTTTCTTT
CASSQLPGAAASVWTEAFF
>TRBV6-2/TRBV6-3|TRBJ2-1|NA|TRBD2
TGTGCCAGCAGTCGGACTAGCGGGAACAATGAGCAGTTCTTC
CASSRTSGNNEQFF
>TRBV29-1|TRBJ1-1|once|NA
TGCAGCGCCCCGTGGCAGGGGAACACTGAAGCTTTCTTT
CSAPWQGNTEAFF
>TRBV19|TRBJ1-4|NA|TRBD1
TGTGCCAGTCGTAACCACAGGGGAGAGGAGGGAGAAAAACTGTTTTTT
CASRNHRGEEGEKLFF
>TRBV24-1|TRBJ2-5|once|NA
TGTGCCACCAGTGGTGGGGTGAAGGGGGGCTTCCAAGAGACCCAGTACTTC
CATSGGVKGGFQETQYF
>TRBV4-1|TRBJ2-7|NA|TRBD1
TGCGCCAGCAGCCCCGGACAGGGGCCCGCCTACGAGCAGTACTTC
CASSPGQGPAYEQYF